This T cell receptor (beta chain) was recovered during a study of shared clonotypes between healthy human individuals. Study results and limitations: Across subsets, estimated richness was generally greater for naive than for memory populations. Shared across four donors were roughly 4.7% of the naive CD4 clonotypes.

This CDR3 is built from 17 residues. Germline V gene sequence: CDR1 SGHNT, CDR2 YENEEA. The V and J ends lost 0 bases and 2 bases respectively, with 13 bases between them. TCRdb's copy holds only in-frame clones and misses some; the assay was immunoSEQ multiplex PCR. The sample has approximately 720,000 clones; approximately 79% are singletons. This clone has just a few counts. Its antigen is undetermined. The TCR originated in a young woman in good health. The genes are TRBV11-3 and TRBJ2-2; weak D call: TRBD2 (5 bases). Material: memory CD4+ T cells sorted from blood. Subset specified: CD45RA-negative fraction. CDR3 sequence (DNA): TGTGCCAGCAGCTTAGATAGCAGAGCGGAAAACACCGGGGAGCTGTTTTTT. It codes for CASSLDSRAENTGELFF.